This TCR beta chain was sequenced for a study of cytomegalovirus exposure and HLA in healthy donors (dated by TCRdb to the late 2010s). About the full investigation: An earlier analysis of some 620 of the donors reported 250 to 350 Gb of sequence data and 117 million unique TCR beta sequences obtained from about 179 million T cells. A later analysis re-analyzed previously published TCR beta repertoires from several hundred donors and added high-resolution HLA genotyping to study TCR occurrence patterns. Every discovery cohort repertoire had been produced on one sequencing platform. In an earlier analysis of 587 of the donors, high-throughput TCR beta sequencing was used to judge whether each TCR beta V gene segment behaved as functional or pseudogenic. In the later analysis, no new phenotypic data were used to find candidate immune exposures; instead, reliance was placed on TCR beta sequences and their occurrence across donors. A later genetic analysis took genome-wide SNP genotypes for about three fifths of the 666 donors and used that subset as a discovery cohort. Of the 300 to 450 genotyped donors, more than 75% were placed in the genetic ancestry cluster associated with self-reported Caucasian donors. The number of typed donors differed by locus: about 620-640 for A, B, C, DRB1 and DQB1; some 540 for DQA1; 606 for DPA1; and around 470 for DPB1. The study used immunosequencing to profile the T cell repertoires of under 700 subjects and linked those repertoires to cytomegalovirus serostatus. Alongside the repertoire data, information on donor age, sex, ethnicity and CMV serostatus was compiled. Roughly five DR-DQ haplotypes were handled as single units for association and clustering, since linkage in the cohort was strong. The study was designed to test whether signatures of past pathogen exposure could be identified by cataloging public T cell receptors. To predict cytomegalovirus infection status, the study brought together high-throughput TCR immunosequencing, statistical association of individual TCRs with disease status, and machine learning. Among roughly 400 genotyped donors of the cohort, an average of approximately 240,000 unique TCR beta nucleotide sequences was sequenced per donor, of which about 19% were non-productive. An early release covering about 600 HLA-typed donors comprised roughly 300 gigabases of sequencing data and around 80 million unique TCR sequences. A separate validation cohort of 100 to 150 different subjects was used in addition to the approximately 610-subject first cohort. Class I and class II HLA loci were covered by the typing at four-digit resolution.

The cohort consisted of 650 to 850 healthy bone marrow donors. All cohort members were sampled while nominally healthy, although unrecorded immune exposures were likely present. The donor tested CMV seropositive and was one of the 289 seropositive cohort members. A peripheral blood sample was provided by each donor, and peripheral blood mononuclear cells were used for TCR beta sequencing. The Qiagen DNeasy Blood Extraction Kit was used to extract genomic DNA from the blood cell samples. To note about this clone: Its target antigen remains unknown. The junction shows a germline mismatch at one end, possibly a read error.

Summary of the overall study and its limitations: A later analysis found that TCR association rates varied across HLA loci, with DRB1 alleles showing the most associated TCRs and HLA-C alleles the fewest. In a later analysis, 15,000 to 20,000 TCR beta sequences were associated with specific HLA alleles at a false discovery rate of 0.05. Three of the identified cytomegalovirus-associated TCR beta chains were confirmed in vitro to be specific for cytomegalovirus antigens. In an earlier analysis of several hundred of the donors, most TCR beta V segments were observed in productive rearrangements about 90% or about 30% of the time, broadly matching IMGT annotations. Linkage disequilibrium might explain the correlated functional status among segregating V segments, but an unknown experimental factor could not be ruled out. A further reported finding was that TCR beta sequences accurately predicted the HLA-A and HLA-B alleles for most subjects in the first cohort. The only immune exposure information available for the cohort was CMV serostatus. The classifier was reported to diagnose cytomegalovirus status with high specificity and sensitivity in both the original cohort and the validation cohort. In a later genetic analysis, a missense DCLRE1C variant was associated with V-gene and J-gene trimming of TCR beta chains, and the association was replicated in an independent cohort. A cluster of highly shared sequence variants was judged likely to be a technical artifact of the sequencing pipeline. Because the 87-base-pair reads could not distinguish some IMGT-functional V segments, including TRBV6-2 and TRBV6-3, those segments were excluded. According to a later genetic analysis, donors in an Asian-associated ancestry cluster had fewer N-insertions in productive TCRs than the roughly 700-donor mean. In this cohort, only TCR beta chains were sequenced, and detectable features were limited by the absence of alpha or paired-chain data. In a later analysis, several top co-occurrence clusters were reported to appear linked to parvovirus B19, influenza, CMV and Epstein-Barr virus. Because some donors lacked HLA typing at each locus, the association tests relied only on the typed subset. The earlier analysis of 587 of the donors excluded fewer than 20 rarely observed V segments, including chromosome 9 orphons, because counts were too low. While some public TCRs were present in many individuals, most TCR sequences turned up only very rarely across donors. The study gave a list of 150 to 200 TCR beta chains associated with cytomegalovirus. Sequencing depth was assumed to be roughly uniform across donors in the presence/absence analyses, though that assumption may not hold. In a later analysis, HLA-associated TCR beta chains showed more clonal expansion and lower generation probabilities than non-associated chains that were equally common. In a later analysis, most CMV-associated TCR beta chains were found to appear HLA-restricted, with HLA associations seemingly driven largely by CMV exposure. The authors suggested that the approach could potentially be generalized to other disease states and immunological phenotypes. When HLA alleles, especially DR and DQ, strongly co-occurred, attributing TCR associations to individual alleles was difficult.

Libraries were prepared through the immunoSEQ multiplex PCR assay. A mixture of 60 forward primers for TCR Vbeta segments and 13 reverse primers for TCR Jbeta segments was used in the multiplex PCR. Amplification of the CDR3 region of rearranged TCR beta genes was performed with a multiplex PCR assay on genomic DNA. The Illumina HiSeq System was used to sequence the amplified TCR beta libraries as 87-base-pair reads. The authors processed their data as follows. Across the 666 repertoires, a later analysis counted some 81 million unique TCR beta chains, around 10 million of which were shared by at least two donors. A nearest-neighbor algorithm error-corrected the raw reads and collapsed the reads into unique sequences, merging closely related sequences to remove PCR and sequencing errors. V, D and J gene segments were assigned by aligning CDR3 sequences to IMGT reference sequences. For a sequence to be retained, at least a six-nucleotide match to both a V gene segment and a J gene segment was required. Rearrangements were classified as productive when the CDR3 lacked stop codons and remained in frame with V and J, and all other rearrangements were classified as non-productive. Following IMGT convention, CDR3 was defined as the stretch from the second conserved V-encoded cysteine to the conserved J-encoded phenylalanine. Sequences without an unambiguous match to a single V gene segment were excluded from the earlier analysis of a few hundred of the donors. In an earlier analysis of some 590 of the donors, a V segment was called functional when productive rearrangements were above 56.7%, and segregating when the standard deviation between donors exceeded 5%. A statistical classification framework was built to diagnose cytomegalovirus status from the catalog of TCR beta chain sequences. V and J gene assignment, in a later analysis, came from comparing TCR nucleotide sequences with IMGT/GENE-DB human TR gene sequences. The TCRdist pipeline was used in a later analysis to assign CDR3 sequences and most-parsimonious VDJ recombination scenarios. In a later analysis, each TCR beta chain was defined by its CDR3 amino acid sequence together with its V-gene family, and reads without a unique V-gene family were excluded. In a later analysis, nearly 600 highly shared, low-generation-probability nucleotide sequences were removed to address suspected cross-contamination and a sequencing artifact. In a later analysis, a clonal expansion index was calculated for each public chain from normalized within-repertoire ranks of inferred template counts. In a later analysis, generation probabilities were computed with a VDJ recombination model fitted to out-of-frame rearrangements, and the resulting probabilities were checked against IGoR. In a later analysis, hypergeometric tests were used to score TCR-TCR, TCR-HLA and TCR-CMV co-occurrence, with a repertoire-size bias correction applied to TCR pairs. A later analysis estimated false discovery rates by permuting HLA or CMV assignments 20 times. In a later analysis, co-occurring TCRs were grouped using DBSCAN, with TCRdist sequence similarity added in when clustering inside HLA-allele-positive subsets. Repertoires with fewer than 30,000 or more than 120,000 public chains were left out of co-occurrence clustering, as were a handful of repertoires with anomalous nucleotide sharing. Not all clones reach the TCRdb copy of this immuneACCESS table, which keeps in-frame sequences only. Checked studies attribute under half of the gap to unresolved V genes and leave the rest unexplained. D and trimming were read from the DNA, whereas the V and J calls and clone size are those reported in that table. Present in this sample are 200,000 or so clones, just under 70% of which were seen just once. About 3% of the sample is taken by the ten largest.

Inclusive of the bounding cysteine and phenylalanine, the CDR3 is 13 residues long. This entry keeps only the CDR3 DNA: 39 bases, framed from base 1. The germline V gene (reference sequence) yields SEHNR for CDR1 and FQNEAQ for CDR2. This sequence uses TRBV7-9 and TRBJ2-5; TRBD2 is possibly the D segment (6 matching bases). Sequencing was carried out using PBMCs. This clonotype was sampled from a man aged 35 to 55 in good health and CMV-seropositive. Here is the DNA: TGTGCCCGCAGCAATGGAGGGCCGGAGACCCAGTACTTC. This codes for CARSNGGPETQYF.